This T cell receptor beta chain was captured by sequencing in a study of T cells expressing NK-cell markers. Overall study findings and caveats: It was still unclear whether expanded NKG2C+ T cell clones were HCMV specific.

The CDR3 runs 14 residues. Germline CDR1 is LNHDA and CDR2 is SQIVND (reference sequence). Following a re-call of the 5' RACE reads, TCRdb has one entry per CDR3 protein and lacks DNA. There are under 500,000 distinct CDR3 sequences in the sample, with less than 7.5% held by the top ten. Notes on this clonotype: Antigen unknown.

This clonotype was sampled from a woman between 18 and 70 years old in good health. The source material was blood T cells: a sorted CD56 or NKG2C T cell subset, CD4+ or CD8+ T cells, or bulk PBMC T cells (not recorded which). The rearrangement joins TRBV19 to TRBJ2-7; the D call of TRBD1 rests on TCRdb alone, since no DNA is present to check it. The CDR3 reads CASSARDRPYEQYF.